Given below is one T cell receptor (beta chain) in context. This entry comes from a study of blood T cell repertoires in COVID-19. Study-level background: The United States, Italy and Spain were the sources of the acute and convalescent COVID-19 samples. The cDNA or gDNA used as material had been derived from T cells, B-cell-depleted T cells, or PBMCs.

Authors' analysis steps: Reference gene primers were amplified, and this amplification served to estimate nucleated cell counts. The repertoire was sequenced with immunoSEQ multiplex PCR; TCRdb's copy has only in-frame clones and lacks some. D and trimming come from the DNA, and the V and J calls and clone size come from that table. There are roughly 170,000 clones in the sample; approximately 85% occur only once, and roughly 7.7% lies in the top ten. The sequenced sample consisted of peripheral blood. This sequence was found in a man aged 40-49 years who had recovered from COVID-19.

In DNA, the CDR3 is TGTGCCAGCAGCTCCTCCGGGACTAGGACCTACGAGCAGTACTTC. This translates into CASSSSGTRTYEQYF. The genes are TRBV11-3 and TRBJ2-7, with 8 bases lining up with TRBD2. The CDR3 consists of 15 residues. V lost 4 bases, J lost 2 bases, and 7 bases stayed unmatched. Germline lookup yields CDR1 SGHNT and CDR2 YENEEA. Full variable domain (missing parts from reference TRBV11-3 and TRBJ2-7): EAGVVQSPRYKIIEKKQPVAFWCNPISGHNTLYWYLQNLGQGPELLIRYENEEAVDDSQLPKDRFSAERLKGVDSTLKIQPAELGDSAVYLCASSSSGTRTYEQYFGPGTRLTVT.